Below, 7 T cell receptor beta chains from the same sample are listed, as sequenced in a study of CD8 T cells in Susac syndrome. When the RNA was reverse transcribed, random hexamers were used with an input of roughly 0.5 to 1 ug. TCRdb processed the immunoSEQ multiplex PCR reads anew with MiXCR; each CDR3 protein has one entry. The data show 45,000 to 60,000 distinct CDR3 sequences, 85% to 95% seen once. Sequencing input: CD8+ T cells from PBMCs. The receptors were gathered from a human donor with multiple sclerosis.

V is TRBV11-2 and J is TRBJ1-3; maybe TRBD1 (5 bases). This CDR3 spans 16 amino acids. The germline V gene has CDR1 SGHAT and CDR2 FQNNGV. V shed 2 bases and J shed 0 bases, with 11 bases lying between them. The CDR3 loop reads CASSLLGLISGNTIYF. DNA of the CDR3: TGTGCCAGCAGCTTATTGGGACTAATCTCTGGAAACACCATATATTTT.

This clonotype was counted a single time. The chain couples TRBV7-9 to TRBJ2-1; TRBD2 agrees at 11 bases. V trimming: 5 bases; J trimming: 5 bases; junction bases outside the gene matches: 8. CDR3 length: 16 residues. CDR1 SEHNR and CDR2 FQNEAQ come from the germline V gene (reference sequence). This CDR3 reads CASSPPVGLADNEQFF. CDR3 coding DNA: TGTGCCAGCAGCCCCCCGGTGGGACTAGCGGACAATGAGCAGTTCTTC. The variable domain in full, with the rest retrieved from reference TRBV7-9 and TRBJ2-1, is DTGVSQNPRHKITKRGQNVTFRCDPISEHNRLYWYRQTLGQGPEFLTYFQNEAQLEKSRLLSDRFSAERPKGSFSTLEIQRTEQGDSAMYLCASSPPVGLADNEQFFGPGTRLTVL.

The V and J genes are TRBV29-1 and TRBJ2-1; D might be TRBD1 (6 bases). This CDR3 has 12 residues. Germline V gene lookup returns CDR1 SQVTM and CDR2 ANQGSEA. Trimming removed 4 bases from V and 8 bases from J, with 12 bases in between. The CDR3 region is CSVVYRVDEQFF. DNA of the CDR3: TGCAGCGTTGTATACAGGGTTGATGAGCAGTTCTTC.

V gene TRBV7-9 combines with J gene TRBJ1-5; perhaps TRBD1 as D (5 bases). Germline values: CDR1 SEHNR, CDR2 FQNEAQ (reference sequence). This CDR3 is built from 14 residues. V lost 8 bases to trimming and J lost 0 bases, with 11 bases between them. The CDR3 loop reads CASGQGASNQPQHF. The CDR3 DNA is TGTGCCAGCGGGCAGGGAGCTAGCAATCAGCCCCAGCATTTT.

The rearrangement uses TRBV7-9 and TRBJ1-2; TRBD1 matches 10 bases. After removal of 5 bases from V and 5 bases from J, the junction contained 8 bases not matched to a gene. This CDR3 contains 15 residues. Germline V gives CDR1 SEHNR, CDR2 FQNEAQ (reference sequence). Here the CDR3 DNA reads TGTGCCAGCAGCCGACAGGGGGCGGAAATATATGGCTACACCTTC. Encoded protein: CASSRQGAEIYGYTF.

Notes on this clonotype: An end of the junction differs from the germline gene, which may be a read error. The rearrangement uses TRBV27 and TRBJ2-2, with no clear D. This CDR3 has 12 amino acids. Looked up from germline, CDR1 is MNHEY and CDR2 is SMNVEV (reference sequence). The CDR3 region has the DNA TGTGCCACCCGCCTGAGGACCCAGGAGTTGTTTTTT. Translating it yields CATRLRTQELFF.

The CDR3 DNA reads as TGTGCCAGCAGCTGGGACCTATCGACCTACGAGCAGTACTTC. Amino acid sequence: CASSWDLSTYEQYF. The V call is TRBV28, the J call TRBJ2-7, with D tentatively TRBD1 or TRBD2 (5 bases each). The germline V and J ends were trimmed by 6 bases and 2 bases, with 14 bases remaining between them. Germline V gene data show CDR1 as MDHEN and CDR2 as SYDVKM. The CDR3 extends over 14 amino acids.